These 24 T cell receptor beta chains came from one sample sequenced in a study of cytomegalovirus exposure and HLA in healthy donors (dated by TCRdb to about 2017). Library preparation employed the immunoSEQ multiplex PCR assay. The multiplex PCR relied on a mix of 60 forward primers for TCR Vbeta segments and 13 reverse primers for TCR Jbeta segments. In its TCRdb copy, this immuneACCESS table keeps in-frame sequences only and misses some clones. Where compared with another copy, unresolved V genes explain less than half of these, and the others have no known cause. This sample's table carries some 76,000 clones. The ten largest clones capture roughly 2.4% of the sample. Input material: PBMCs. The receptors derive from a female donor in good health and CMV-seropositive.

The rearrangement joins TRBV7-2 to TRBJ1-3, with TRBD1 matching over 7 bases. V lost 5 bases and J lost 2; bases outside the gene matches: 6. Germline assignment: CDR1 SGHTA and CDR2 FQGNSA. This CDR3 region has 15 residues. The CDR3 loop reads CASSPRQGTGNTIYF. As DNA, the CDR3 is TGTGCCAGCAGCCCGCGACAGGGTACTGGAAACACCATATATTTT.

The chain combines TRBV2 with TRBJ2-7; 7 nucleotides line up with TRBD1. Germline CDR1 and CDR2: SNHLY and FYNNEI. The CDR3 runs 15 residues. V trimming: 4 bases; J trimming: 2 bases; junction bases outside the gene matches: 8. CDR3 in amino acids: CASSVLRTGAYEQYF. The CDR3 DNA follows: TGTGCCAGCAGTGTTCTAAGGACAGGCGCCTACGAGCAGTACTTC.

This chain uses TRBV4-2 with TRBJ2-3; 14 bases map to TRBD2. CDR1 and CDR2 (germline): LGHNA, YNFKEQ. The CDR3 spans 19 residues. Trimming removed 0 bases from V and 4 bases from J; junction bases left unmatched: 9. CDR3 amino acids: CASSQDGETSGREADTQYF. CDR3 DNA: TGTGCCAGCAGCCAAGATGGAGAGACTAGCGGGAGGGAGGCAGATACGCAGTATTTT.

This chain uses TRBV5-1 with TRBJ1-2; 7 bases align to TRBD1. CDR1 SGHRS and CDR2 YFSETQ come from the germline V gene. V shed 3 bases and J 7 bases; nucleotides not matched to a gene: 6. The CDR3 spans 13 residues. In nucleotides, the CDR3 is TGCGCCAGCAGCTCCCGGGACAGTCTTGGCTACACCTTC. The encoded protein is CASSSRDSLGYTF.

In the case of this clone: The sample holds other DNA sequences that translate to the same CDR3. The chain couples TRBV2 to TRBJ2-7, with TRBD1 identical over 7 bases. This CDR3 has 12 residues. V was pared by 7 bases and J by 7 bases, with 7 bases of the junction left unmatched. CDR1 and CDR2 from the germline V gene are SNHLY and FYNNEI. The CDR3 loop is CASIQGGGEQYF. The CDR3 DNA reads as TGTGCCAGCATACAAGGGGGCGGGGAGCAGTACTTC.

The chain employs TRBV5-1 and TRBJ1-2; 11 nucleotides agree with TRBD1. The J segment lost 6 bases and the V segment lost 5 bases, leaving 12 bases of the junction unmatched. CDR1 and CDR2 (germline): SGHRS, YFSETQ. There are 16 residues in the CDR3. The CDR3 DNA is TGCGCCAGCAGTTACGGACAGGGGGCGCTTCCGGATGGCTACACCTTC. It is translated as CASSYGQGALPDGYTF.

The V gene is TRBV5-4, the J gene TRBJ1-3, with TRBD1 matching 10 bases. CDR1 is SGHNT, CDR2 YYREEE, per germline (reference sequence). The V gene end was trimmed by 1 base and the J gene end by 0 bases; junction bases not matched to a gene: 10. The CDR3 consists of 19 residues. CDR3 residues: CASSLLPPGQGFSGNTIYF. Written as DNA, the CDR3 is TGTGCCAGCAGCTTGCTCCCCCCGGGACAGGGGTTCTCTGGAAACACCATATATTTT. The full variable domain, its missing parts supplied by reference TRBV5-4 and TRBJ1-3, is ETGVTQSPTHLIKTRGQQVTLRCSSQSGHNTVSWYQQALGQGPQFIFQYYREEENGRGNFPPRFSGLQFPNYSSELNVNALELDDSALYLCASSLLPPGQGFSGNTIYFGEGSWLTVV.

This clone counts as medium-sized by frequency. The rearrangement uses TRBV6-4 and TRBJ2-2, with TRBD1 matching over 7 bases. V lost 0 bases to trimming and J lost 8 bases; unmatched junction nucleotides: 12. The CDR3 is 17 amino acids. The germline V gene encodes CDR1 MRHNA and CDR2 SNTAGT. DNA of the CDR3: TGTGCCAGCAGTGACTCGGATGGGCAGGGGGATACGGGGGAGCTGTTTTTT. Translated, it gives CASSDSDGQGDTGELFF.

The CDR3, as DNA: TGTGCCAGCAGTTACTATCGCGGCACCGGGGAGCTGTTTTTT. This translates into CASSYYRGTGELFF. The V call is TRBV6-5, the J call TRBJ2-2; D gene uncertain. Germline lookup yields CDR1 MNHEY and CDR2 SVGAGI. Trimming shortened V by 1 base and J by 4 bases, and 7 bases separated the two germline ends. This CDR3 spans 14 amino acids.

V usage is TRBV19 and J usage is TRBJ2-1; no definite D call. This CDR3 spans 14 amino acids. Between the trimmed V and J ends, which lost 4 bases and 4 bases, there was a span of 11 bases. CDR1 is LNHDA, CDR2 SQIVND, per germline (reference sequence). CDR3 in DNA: TGTGCCAGTAGTAAAGGCGGAGCTTACAATGAGCAGTTCTTC. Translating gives CASSKGGAYNEQFF. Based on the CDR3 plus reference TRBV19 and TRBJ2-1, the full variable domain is DGGITQSPKYLFRKEGQNVTLSCEQNLNHDAMYWYRQDPGQGLRLIYYSQIVNDFQKGDIAEGYSVSREKKESFPLTVTSAQKNPTAFYLCASSKGGAYNEQFFGPGTRLTVL.

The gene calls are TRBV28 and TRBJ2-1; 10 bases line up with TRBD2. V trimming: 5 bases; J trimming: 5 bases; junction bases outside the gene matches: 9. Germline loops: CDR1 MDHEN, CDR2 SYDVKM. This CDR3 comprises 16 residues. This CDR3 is CASSTTLSGGDNEQFF. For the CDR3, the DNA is TGTGCCAGCAGTACAACTCTCAGCGGGGGGGACAATGAGCAGTTCTTC.

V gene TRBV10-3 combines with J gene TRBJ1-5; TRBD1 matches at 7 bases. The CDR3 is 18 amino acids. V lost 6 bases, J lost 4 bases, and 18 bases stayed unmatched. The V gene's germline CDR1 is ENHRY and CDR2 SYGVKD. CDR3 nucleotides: TGTGCCATCAGGGTACGGGGACAGTCCCGGAGGCGGAATCAGCCCCAGCATTTT. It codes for CAIRVRGQSRRRNQPQHF.

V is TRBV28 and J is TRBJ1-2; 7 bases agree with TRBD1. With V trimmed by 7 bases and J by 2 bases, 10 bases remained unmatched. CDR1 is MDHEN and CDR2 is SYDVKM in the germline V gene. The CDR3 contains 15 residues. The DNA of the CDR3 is TGTGCCAGCACCTCCGGGACAGCCATGAACTATGGCTACACCTTC. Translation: CASTSGTAMNYGYTF.

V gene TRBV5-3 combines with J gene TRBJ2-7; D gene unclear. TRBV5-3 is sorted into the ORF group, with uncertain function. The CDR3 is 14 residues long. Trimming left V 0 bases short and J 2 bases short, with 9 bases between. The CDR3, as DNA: TGTGCCAGAAGCTTGGTCTGCGGAGCCTACGAGCAGTACTTC. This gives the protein CARSLVCGAYEQYF.

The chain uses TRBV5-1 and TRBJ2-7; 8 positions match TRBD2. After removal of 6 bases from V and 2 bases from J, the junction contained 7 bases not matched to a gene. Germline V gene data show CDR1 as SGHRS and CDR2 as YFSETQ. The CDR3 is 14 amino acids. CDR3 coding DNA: TGCGCCAGCAAGGCGTCTAGCGGGCCCTACGAGCAGTACTTC. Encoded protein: CASKASSGPYEQYF.

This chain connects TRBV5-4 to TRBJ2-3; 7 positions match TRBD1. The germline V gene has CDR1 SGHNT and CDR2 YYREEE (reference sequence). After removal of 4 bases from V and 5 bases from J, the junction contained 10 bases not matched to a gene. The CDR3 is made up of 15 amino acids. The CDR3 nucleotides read TGTGCCAGCAGCCCCGTGGGGGCAGGGGGAGATACGCAGTATTTT. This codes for CASSPVGAGGDTQYF.

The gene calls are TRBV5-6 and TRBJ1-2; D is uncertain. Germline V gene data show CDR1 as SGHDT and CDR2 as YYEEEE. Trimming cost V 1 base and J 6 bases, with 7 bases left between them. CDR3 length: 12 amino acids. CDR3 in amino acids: CASSLWGDGYTF. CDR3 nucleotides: TGTGCCAGCAGCTTGTGGGGAGATGGCTACACCTTC.

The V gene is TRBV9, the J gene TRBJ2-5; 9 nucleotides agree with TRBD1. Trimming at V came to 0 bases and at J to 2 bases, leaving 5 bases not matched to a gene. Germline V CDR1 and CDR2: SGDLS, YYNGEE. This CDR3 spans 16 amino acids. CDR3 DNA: TGTGCCAGCAGCGTAGGAACAGGGGGCCGACAAGAGACCCAGTACTTC. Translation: CASSVGTGGRQETQYF.

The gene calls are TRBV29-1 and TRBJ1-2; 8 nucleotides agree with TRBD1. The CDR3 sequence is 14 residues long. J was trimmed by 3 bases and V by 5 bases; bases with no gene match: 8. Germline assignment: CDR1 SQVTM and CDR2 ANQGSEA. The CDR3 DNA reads TGCAGCGTTACCCCTCAGGGGGCGGACTATGGCTACACCTTC. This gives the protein CSVTPQGADYGYTF.

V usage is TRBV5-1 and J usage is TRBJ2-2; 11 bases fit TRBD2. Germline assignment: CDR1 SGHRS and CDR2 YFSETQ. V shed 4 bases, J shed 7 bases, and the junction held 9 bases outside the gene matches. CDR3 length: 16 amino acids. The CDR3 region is CASSPTSGSVLGELFF. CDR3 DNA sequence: TGCGCCAGCAGCCCAACTAGCGGGAGTGTTCTCGGGGAGCTGTTTTTT.

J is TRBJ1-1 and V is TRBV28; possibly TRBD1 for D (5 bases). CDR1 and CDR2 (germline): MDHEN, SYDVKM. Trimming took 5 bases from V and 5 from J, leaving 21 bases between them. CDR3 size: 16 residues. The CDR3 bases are TGTGCCAGCAGTCCGCGTGGGGGGGACCCAGGGACTGAAGCTTTCTTT. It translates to CASSPRGGDPGTEAFF.

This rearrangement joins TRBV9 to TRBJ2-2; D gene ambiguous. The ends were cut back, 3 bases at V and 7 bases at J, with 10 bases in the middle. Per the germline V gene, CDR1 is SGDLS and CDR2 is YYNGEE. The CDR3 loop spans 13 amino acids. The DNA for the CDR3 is TGTGCCAGCAGCGGAACAGATGGCGGGGAGCTGTTTTTT. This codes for CASSGTDGGELFF.

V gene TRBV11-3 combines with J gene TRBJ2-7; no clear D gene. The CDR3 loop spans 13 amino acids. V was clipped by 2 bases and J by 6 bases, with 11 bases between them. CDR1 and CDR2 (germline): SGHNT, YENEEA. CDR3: CASSLFLVAEQYF. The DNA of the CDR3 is TGTGCCAGCAGCTTATTCCTGGTGGCCGAGCAGTACTTC.

The CDR3 loop reads CASSHPGGRAVETQYF. DNA for the CDR3: TGCGCCAGCAGCCATCCGGGCGGGAGGGCCGTCGAGACCCAGTACTTC. The chain carries TRBV4-3 and TRBJ2-5; 9 bases match TRBD2. V dropped 3 bases and J dropped 5; count of bases not matched to a gene: 10. This CDR3 has 16 residues. Germline CDR1 LGHNA, CDR2 YSLEER.